These 2 T cell receptor beta chains were sequenced from one sample in a study of CD8+ T cells in alopecia areata. RNA extraction and reverse transcription yielded cDNA as sequencing template. Clones were sequenced by immunoSEQ multiplex PCR, and TCRdb holds only the in-frame ones, with some missing. The sample carries 150,000 to 200,000 clones, about 63% recorded once. Sequences were derived from CD4+ T cells sorted from blood, sampled at week 0. The source is a human donor with alopecia areata.

In this sample, this clone turned up a few times. Here the CDR3 reads CASSLRQINQPQHF. In DNA form, the CDR3 reads TGTGCCAGCAGCTTGAGGCAGATTAATCAGCCCCAGCATTTT. J is TRBJ1-5 and V is TRBV7-2; no clear D. The CDR3 sequence is 14 residues long. Trimming cost V 3 bases and J 4 bases, with 10 bases left between them. The V gene's germline CDR1 is SGHTA and CDR2 FQGNSA. The full variable domain, in which reference TRBV7-2 and TRBJ1-5 provide the parts outside the CDR3, is GAGVSQSPSNKVTEKGKDVELRCDPISGHTALYWYRQSLGQGLEFLIYFQGNSAPDKSGLPSDRFSAERTGGSVSTLTIQRTQQEDSAVYLCASSLRQINQPQHFGDGTRLSIL.

The chain links TRBV5-6 to TRBJ1-6; D is perhaps TRBD1 (5 bases). Deletions cut 0 bases from V and 9 bases from J, with 13 bases between. The V gene's germline CDR1 is SGHDT and CDR2 YYEEEE. This CDR3 has 15 amino acids. The CDR3 bases are TGTGCCAGCAGCTTGGCCACGGGGGGGAGTTCACCCCTCCACTTT. Translating it yields CASSLATGGSSPLHF.